These T cell receptor beta chains were read from a single sample in a study of T cell changes during pregnancy in multiple sclerosis. TCRdb keeps only in-frame clones here, not all; method: immunoSEQ multiplex PCR. The sample contains 100,000 to 140,000 clones, 85% to 95% of which appear only once. The specimen comprised peripheral blood, sampled in the third trimester of pregnancy. The receptors shown here come from a female donor in good health, enrolled as a control in a pregnancy study. Both conserved end residues are part of each CDR3. A D gene is named only where the DNA matches it firmly. Clone sizes are given selectively: once, few, many, or a class where the clone is expanded.

d_call | j_call | clone_size | v_call | cdr3_nt | cdr3_aa
TRBD1 | TRBJ1-2 | NA | TRBV5-6 | TGTGCCAGCAGCTCCACCGGGACAGAACTCTATGGCTACACCTTC | CASSSTGTELYGYTF
NA | TRBJ1-6 | NA | TRBV7-6 | TGTGCCAGCAGCTTAGGAGCAGGGGAGGGTTCACCCCTCCACTTT | CASSLGAGEGSPLHF
TRBD2 | TRBJ2-1 | NA | TRBV7-9 | TGTGCCAGCAGCTCATTTGGGACTAGCGACTACAATGAGCAGTTCTTC | CASSSFGTSDYNEQFF
TRBD2 | TRBJ2-1 | NA | TRBV19 | TGTGCCAGTAGTATCCTCACTAGCGGCTCCTACAATGAGCAGTTCTTC | CASSILTSGSYNEQFF
TRBD1 | TRBJ1-6 | few | TRBV10-3 | TGTGCCATCAGTGGGACAGGGGATTCACCCCTCCACTTT | CAISGTGDSPLHF
NA | TRBJ2-2 | NA | TRBV6-1 | TGTGCCAGCAGTGAAGCCGCGGGCACTAACACCGGGGAGCTGTTTTTT | CASSEAAGTNTGELFF
TRBD1 | TRBJ1-2 | NA | TRBV5-1 | TGCGCCAGCAGCGCGGGGACAGGGAACGCCTATGGCTACACCTTC | CASSAGTGNAYGYTF
NA | TRBJ2-7 | NA | TRBV7-2 | TGTGCCAGCAGCGTACCGGGAGTCAAATCGCTCGAGCAGTACTTC | CASSVPGVKSLEQYF
NA | TRBJ1-1 | NA | TRBV19 | TGTGCCAGGACACCCGGTGAAGCTTTCTTT | CARTPGEAFF
TRBD2 | TRBJ2-7 | NA | TRBV14 | TGTGCCAGCAGCTCTCCTAGCGGGGGGATCTCCTACGAGCAGTACTTC | CASSSPSGGISYEQYF
NA | TRBJ1-4 | NA | TRBV5-8 | TGTGCCAGCAGCCGCCTCGGGGTTGGGACTAATGAAAAACTGTTTTTT | CASSRLGVGTNEKLFF
TRBD1 | TRBJ1-2 | NA | TRBV5-5 | TGTGCCAGCAGCGGCGGACAGGGTTACTATGGCTACACCTTC | CASSGGQGYYGYTF
TRBD2 | TRBJ2-2 | NA | TRBV15 | TGTGCCACCAGCAGAGATGTTACTAGCGGACGCACCGGGGAGCTGTTTTTT | CATSRDVTSGRTGELFF
NA | TRBJ1-1 | NA | TRBV7-7 | TGTGCTAGCAGCCTAAAAATCGGGGGAAGGGCTTTCTTT | CASSLKIGGRAFF
NA | TRBJ1-2 | NA | TRBV25-1 | TGTGCCAGCAGTGAGGGCAGGGGAAGCGGCTACACCTTC | CASSEGRGSGYTF
TRBD1 | TRBJ2-3 | NA | TRBV7-9 | TGTGCCAGCAGCCCGGGACAGCCTACAGATACGCAGTATTTT | CASSPGQPTDTQYF
TRBD2 | TRBJ2-3 | once | TRBV5-6 | TGTGCCAGCAGCTTGGTGACTAGCGGGGCCGAGGCCGATACGCAGTATTTT | CASSLVTSGAEADTQYF
NA | TRBJ2-1 | NA | TRBV6-6 | TGTGCCAGCAGTCAGAGGCAGGTTGGACAGAATGAGCAGTTCTTC | CASSQRQVGQNEQFF
TRBD2 | TRBJ2-2 | NA | TRBV7-2 | TGTGCCAGCAGCGCAACGGGGGGGACGAACACCGGGGAGCTGTTTTTT | CASSATGGTNTGELFF
TRBD1 | TRBJ2-2 | NA | TRBV5-6 | TGTGCCAGCAGCTGGCGGGACAGGGCCACCGGGGAGCTGTTTTTT | CASSWRDRATGELFF
TRBD1 | TRBJ1-2 | NA | TRBV4-1 | TGCGCCAGCAGCCCAGCCGGGACAGGGGATGACTATGGCTACACCTTC | CASSPAGTGDDYGYTF
NA | TRBJ2-3 | NA | TRBV21-1 | TGTGCCAGCAGCAAAGTCCCCGCTAGCGGGGGCCGAGATACGCAGTATTTT | CASSKVPASGGRDTQYF
TRBD1 | TRBJ2-2 | once | TRBV5-1 | TGCGCCAGCAGCTTAAGACAGGGCCGCACCGGGGAGCTGTTTTTT | CASSLRQGRTGELFF
TRBD2 | TRBJ2-5 | once | TRBV4-1 | TGCGCCAGCAGCCATCCACAACTAGCGGAGACCCAGTACTTC | CASSHPQLAETQYF
TRBD1 | TRBJ2-3 | NA | TRBV7-2 | TGTGCCAGCAGCCGGACAGGGATAGTAGATACGCAGTATTTT | CASSRTGIVDTQYF
NA | TRBJ1-1 | NA | TRBV5-8 | TGTGCCAGCAGCTTGTACACTTCGGCGGGGTGGACTGAAGCTTTCTTT | CASSLYTSAGWTEAFF
TRBD1 | TRBJ1-2 | NA | TRBV5-1 | TGCGCCAGCAGCCAAGGACAGGCCCTATATGGCTACACCTTC | CASSQGQALYGYTF
TRBD2 | TRBJ2-1 | NA | TRBV27 | TGTGCCAGCAGTTTCCGCGGGGGGGCTTGGAATGAGCAGTTCTTC | CASSFRGGAWNEQFF
NA | TRBJ1-2 | NA | TRBV7-9 | TGTGCCAGCAGCTTCCCCGTCCCCGGACAGAGCTATGGCTACACCTTC | CASSFPVPGQSYGYTF
NA | TRBJ2-7 | NA | TRBV18 | TGTGCCAGCTCACCCACGACTTCCTACGAGCAGTACTTC | CASSPTTSYEQYF
NA | TRBJ1-5 | NA | TRBV18 | TGTGCCAGCTCACCGGCAGGCGGGGGCAATCAGCCCCAGCATTTT | CASSPAGGGNQPQHF
NA | TRBJ1-4 | NA | TRBV18 | TGTGCCAGCTCACCACGGGAGGCAACTAATGAAAAACTGTTTTTT | CASSPREATNEKLFF
NA | TRBJ1-1 | NA | TRBV7-6 | TGTGCCAGCAGCACCACAGAGAACACTGAAGCTTTCTTT | CASSTTENTEAFF
NA | TRBJ1-5 | NA | TRBV10-2 | TGCGCCAGCAGAGCTATAGGAGGAGGTCAGCCCCAGCATTTT | CASRAIGGGQPQHF
TRBD1 | TRBJ2-1 | NA | TRBV9 | TGTGCCAGCAGCGCGGCCCCCAGAACAGGGGATGAGCAGTTCTTC | CASSAAPRTGDEQFF
TRBD2 | TRBJ2-2 | NA | TRBV6-1 | TGTGCCGTCTTGCGGGGGTTGAACACCGGGGAGCTGTTTTTT | CAVLRGLNTGELFF
TRBD1 | TRBJ2-1 | NA | TRBV27 | TGTGCCAGCAGTCCGGGACAGACAACTTACAATGAGCAGTTCTTC | CASSPGQTTYNEQFF
TRBD2 | TRBJ2-7 | NA | TRBV10-3 | TGTGCCATCAGTGAGCCCTCTAGCGGGGGCTCCTACGAGCAGTACTTC | CAISEPSSGGSYEQYF
NA | TRBJ1-2 | NA | TRBV29-1 | TGCAGCGTTGAACAGAACTATGGCTACACCTTC | CSVEQNYGYTF
NA | TRBJ2-7 | NA | TRBV5-4 | TGTGCCAGCGGACAGAAAAATGCCTACGAGCAGTACTTC | CASGQKNAYEQYF
NA | TRBJ1-2 | NA | TRBV6-4 | TGTGCCAGCAGTGACTCGACCTCGGGAGTTGGGGGTCTCTATGGCTACACCTTC | CASSDSTSGVGGLYGYTF
NA | TRBJ1-1 | NA | TRBV19 | TGTGCCAGTAGTCCCCGGAGGAGCACTGAAGCTTTCTTT | CASSPRRSTEAFF
NA | TRBJ1-1 | NA | TRBV21-1 | TGTGCCAGCAGCCTCGGCGGGGGCCGTTTTACTGAAGCTTTCTTT | CASSLGGGRFTEAFF
TRBD1 | TRBJ1-1 | once | TRBV7-2 | TGTGCCAGCAGCTTAGGCCGGGACAGGGCAATGAACACTGAAGCTTTCTTT | CASSLGRDRAMNTEAFF
TRBD1 | TRBJ2-7 | NA | TRBV2 | TGTGCCAGCAGCGAATGGATGATTGGGACAGGTCACGAGCAGTACTTC | CASSEWMIGTGHEQYF
TRBD1 | TRBJ2-1 | NA | TRBV6-6 | TGTGCCAGCAGTTCGGGACAGGGGTTGGATGAGCAGTTCTTC | CASSSGQGLDEQFF
NA | TRBJ2-1 | NA | TRBV4-2 | TGTGCCAGCAGCCAAGAACAGAGCCCCTTCAATGAGCAGTTCTTC | CASSQEQSPFNEQFF
NA | TRBJ1-2 | NA | TRBV4-3 | TGCGCCAGCAGCCAAAGGGGAATCAACCTAGGGGGCTACACCTTC | CASSQRGINLGGYTF
NA | TRBJ1-1 | NA | TRBV7-3 | TGTGCCAGCAGCTTAAGGCCGGGCACTGAAGCTTTCTTT | CASSLRPGTEAFF
TRBD2 | TRBJ2-1 | NA | TRBV6-6 | TGTGCCAGCAGTTACGGTACTAGCGGGGCAATTGAGCAGTTCTTC | CASSYGTSGAIEQFF
NA | TRBJ1-2 | NA | TRBV5-6 | TGTGCCAGCAGCTCCAACAGGGAAGATCCCTATGGCTACACCTTC | CASSSNREDPYGYTF
NA | TRBJ1-2 | NA | TRBV11-2 | TGTGCCAGCAGCTTAGAGTTTCCAGGCAGCTATGGCTACACCTTC | CASSLEFPGSYGYTF
TRBD1 | TRBJ1-2 | NA | TRBV19 | TGTGCCAGTAGTACACTAGACAGGGTGGATGGCTACACCTTC | CASSTLDRVDGYTF
NA | TRBJ1-2 | NA | TRBV6-4 | TGTGCCAGCAGTCAGGGGTATGGCTACACCTTC | CASSQGYGYTF
TRBD2 | TRBJ2-5 | NA | TRBV12-5 | TGTGCTAGTGGTTTGTGGCGGGGGGGCGCAGAGACCCAGTACTTC | CASGLWRGGAETQYF
TRBD1 | TRBJ1-2 | NA | TRBV2 | TGTGCCAGCAGGCCGGGACAGGGTATTGATGGCTACACCTTC | CASRPGQGIDGYTF
NA | TRBJ1-4 | NA | TRBV6-4 | TGTGCCAGCAGTGACTCGCGGCGTAATGAAAAACTGTTTTTT | CASSDSRRNEKLFF